This T cell receptor (beta chain) was sequenced in a study of blood T cell repertoires in COVID-19 (dated by TCRdb to about 2020). Describing the broader study: Samples from collaborators originated in the United States, Italy and Spain and spanned both the acute and convalescent phases of COVID-19. Samples came from the ongoing ImmuneRACE study (first 160 participants) plus 1,254 subjects from 6 global collaborators. Subjects who had been exposed to COVID-19, were actively infected with it, or had recovered from it provided the deeply sampled blood TCRbeta repertoires that made up the dataset. The prospective study material was composed of cDNA or gDNA derived from T cells, B-cell-depleted T cells, or PBMCs. Sample metadata almost always included a de-identified subject ID, COVID-19 status, age in years and sex. The repertoires were released in a freely available public database meant as a resource for research on the immune response to SARS-CoV-2. Where available, HLA class I and class II types were obtained from metadata supplied by the sample provider rather than from assay-based typing. Overall results and qualifications from the work: How much clinical and demographic metadata was included differed by source and by participant, and the metadata was provided uncurated.

TCRbeta CDR3 regions were amplified from genomic DNA by means of the immunoSEQ Assay, a bias-controlled multiplex PCR. Turning to the authors' computational methods: The number of nucleated cells in each sample was estimated from the amplification of reference gene primers within the assay. Sequence reads were collapsed and filtered to measure the absolute abundance of every unique TCRbeta CDR3 rearrangement. Productive Simpson clonality was computed per sample as the square root of Simpson's diversity index over productive rearrangements. TCRdb retrieved this table from immuneACCESS and kept in-frame rearrangements only. Not all clones are present; in checked studies, unresolved V genes account for under half, and no reason is known for the remainder. The V and J calls and the clone size are those of that table, but D and trimming were determined from the DNA. The sample includes hundreds of thousands of clones, with 87% observed a single time. The ten largest clones add up to 6.5% to 9.5% of the sample.

V and J are truncated by 11 bases and 5 bases respectively, leaving an intervening sequence of 16 bases. The CDR3 goes from the cysteine to the phenylalanine over 13 residues. Of the read, only the CDR3 DNA is kept; its 39 bases are in frame from base 1. The germline V gene sets CDR1 to MRHNA and CDR2 to SNTAGT. A second Seattle source provided samples from volunteer blood donors who had recovered from COVID-19. Collaborating institutions collected whole blood in K2EDTA tubes following their own protocols. For TCRbeta analysis, collaborators shipped samples as frozen whole blood, isolated PBMCs, or DNA extracted from either of those sample types. A remark on this clone: Its antigen target is currently unknown. The sample holds no much larger clone one base away, and base qualities are not on file.

The sequence came from a woman aged 45-65 years who had recovered from COVID-19. The V gene is TRBV6-4 and the J gene is TRBJ2-1; matching of 6 bases hints at TRBD2 as the D gene. The sample consisted of peripheral blood. The CDR3 protein sequence reads: CASSGTPNNEQFF. Here is the DNA: TGTGCCTCGTCCGGGACTCCTAACAATGAGCAGTTCTTC.